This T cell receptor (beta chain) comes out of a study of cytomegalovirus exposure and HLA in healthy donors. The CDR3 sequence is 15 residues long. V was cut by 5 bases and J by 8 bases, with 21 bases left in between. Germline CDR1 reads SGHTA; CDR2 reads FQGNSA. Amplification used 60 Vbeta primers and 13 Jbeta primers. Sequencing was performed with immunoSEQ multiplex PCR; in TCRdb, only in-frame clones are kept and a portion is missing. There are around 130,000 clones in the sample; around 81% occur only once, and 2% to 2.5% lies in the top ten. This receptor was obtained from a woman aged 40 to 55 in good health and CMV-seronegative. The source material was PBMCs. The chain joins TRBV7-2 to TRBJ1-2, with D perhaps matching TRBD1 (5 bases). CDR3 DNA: TGTGCCAGCAGCCTTCCAGGGCAGGCGCTCTTGGGCTACACCTTC. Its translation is CASSLPGQALLGYTF. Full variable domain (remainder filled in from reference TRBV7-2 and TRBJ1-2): GAGVSQSPSNKVTEKGKDVELRCDPISGHTALYWYRQSLGQGLEFLIYFQGNSAPDKSGLPSDRFSAERTGGSVSTLTIQRTQQEDSAVYLCASSLPGQALLGYTFGSGTRLTVV.